Below, 22 T cell receptor beta chains from the same sample are listed, as sequenced in a study of tumor and adjacent non-tumor tissue in lung cancer. The library came from three nested PCR rounds adapted from ARM-PCR protocols. TCRdb re-derived calls from the multiplex PCR reads in MiXCR, one entry per CDR3 protein. The sample has around 70,000 distinct CDR3 sequences, around 73% seen once. The template was RNA from unsorted bulk tissue. The sample comprised lung tumor tissue. Receptor source: a man between 60 and 70 years old with non-small cell lung cancer.

As for this clonotype: The germline gene is not matched at one end of the junction; a read error may be the cause. The genes are TRBV10-1 and TRBJ2-1; 7 bases match TRBD2. The CDR3 spans 15 residues. Germline-derived CDR1 and CDR2 are WNHNN and SYGVQD (reference sequence). The CDR3 reads CVSSSGAGVRDEQFF. The CDR3 DNA is TGCGTCAGCAGCAGCGGGGCGGGGGTGAGGGATGAGCAGTTCTTC.

The chain has TRBV20-1 and TRBJ2-7; D gene unclear. The CDR3 loop spans 15 amino acids. Deletions cut 0 bases from V and 1 base from J, with 13 bases between. Looked up from germline, CDR1 is DFQATT and CDR2 is SNEGSKA (reference sequence). The CDR3 DNA reads as TGCAGTGCTAGAGACCGCGGCAGAAGGTCCTACGAGCAGTACTTC. Residues: CSARDRGRRSYEQYF.

Turning to this clonotype: One end of the junction varies from germline; a read error may be responsible. DNA of the CDR3: TGCAGCGTTGGAACAGGTGTACAAGAGACTCAGTGCTTC. The encoded protein is CSVGTGVQETQCF. J is TRBJ2-5 and V is TRBV29-1; possible D gene TRBD1, 5 bases. The CDR3 sequence is 13 residues long. Germline values: CDR1 SQVTM, CDR2 ANQGSEA.

The chain employs TRBV20-1 and TRBJ2-7, with D perhaps matching TRBD2 (7 bases). Trimming left V 1 base short and J 4 bases short, with 14 bases between. CDR1 DFQATT and CDR2 SNEGSKA come from the germline V gene (reference sequence). The CDR3 is made up of 14 amino acids. CDR3 bases: TGCAGTGCTAGAGCGGACGGGGGGCGATACGAGCAGTACTTC. Translation: CSARADGGRYEQYF.

About this clonotype itself: One end of the junction fails to match germline, which may point to a read error. The chain couples TRBV6-5 to TRBJ1-5; D possibly corresponds to TRBD1 (5 bases). CDR1 and CDR2 from the germline V gene are MNHEY and SVGAGI. The CDR3 is 14 amino acids. CDR3 in DNA: TGTGCCATCAGTTATTCGGGGGGTAGTCAGCTCCAGCATTTT. It specifies CAISYSGGSQLQHF.

V is TRBV29-1 and J is TRBJ1-2, with unresolved D. The CDR3 covers 13 residues. From germline, CDR1 is SQVTM and CDR2 ANQGSEA. Between the trimmed V and J ends, which lost 5 bases and 3 bases, there was a span of 13 bases. Written as DNA, the CDR3 is TGCAGCGTTATCAGGATGTTGGACTATGGCTACACCTTC. It encodes CSVIRMLDYGYTF. Complete variable domain (other parts from reference TRBV29-1 and TRBJ1-2): SAVISQKPSRDICQRGTSLTIQCQVDSQVTMMFWYRQQPGQSLTLIATANQGSEATYESGFVIDKFPISRPNLTFSTLTVSNMSPEDSSIYLCSVIRMLDYGYTFGSGTRLTVV.

V gene TRBV28 combines with J gene TRBJ1-2, with a possible D match to TRBD1 (6 bases). Germline-derived CDR1 and CDR2 are MDHEN and SYDVKM. V was pared by 10 bases and J by 4 bases, with 19 bases between. The CDR3 length is 14 residues. CDR3 loop: CATIRIGGGYGYTF. CDR3 nucleotides: TGTGCCACCATCAGGATAGGAGGGGGCTATGGCTACACCTTC.

The rearrangement joins TRBV11-2 to TRBJ2-7, with D perhaps TRBD1 or TRBD2 (5 bases each). Germline V gene lookup returns CDR1 SGHAT and CDR2 FQNNGV. The CDR3 totals 17 residues. V shed 1 base and J shed 0 bases, with 16 bases lying between them. CDR3 amino acids: CASSLVGAGTGSYEQYF. Written as DNA, the CDR3 is TGTGCCAGCAGCTTAGTTGGGGCCGGGACGGGCTCCTACGAGCAGTACTTC.

A note on this clonotype: Its ends do not fully match the called genes, so a read error is possible. The gene calls are TRBV6-5 and TRBJ1-6; D not certain. Germline values: CDR1 MNHEY, CDR2 SVGAGI. The length of the CDR3 is 13 residues. The CDR3 region has the DNA TGTGTCAGCAGTTACACGAGGGATTCACCACTCCACTTT. Its translation: CVSSYTRDSPLHF.

The chain combines TRBV11-2 with TRBJ2-1, with 12 bases matching TRBD2. Germline values: CDR1 SGHAT, CDR2 FQNNGV. The V gene end was trimmed by 1 base and the J gene end by 7 bases; junction bases not matched to a gene: 8. The CDR3 runs 17 residues. In DNA form, the CDR3 reads TGTGCCAGCAGCTTAGCCCTACTAGCGGGAGGAGTAAATGAGCAGTTCTTC. Translation: CASSLALLAGGVNEQFF.

Remarks on this clonotype: Its ends do not fully match the called genes, so a read error is possible. V and J are TRBV6-6 and TRBJ1-2; D is possibly TRBD1 (5 bases). In germline, CDR1 is MNHNY, CDR2 SVGAGI (reference sequence). There are 15 residues in the CDR3. The CDR3 coding sequence is TGTGCCAGCAGTTACTCGGGGGAGGCGGGCTATGACTACACCTTC. This sequence encodes CASSYSGEAGYDYTF.

The chain couples TRBV20-1 to TRBJ2-7, with D possibly matching TRBD2 (5 bases). Germline CDR1 and CDR2: DFQATT and SNEGSKA (reference sequence). Trimming shortened V by 7 bases and J by 3 bases, and 16 bases separated the two germline ends. The CDR3 contains 13 residues. As DNA, the CDR3 is TGCAGTGTTGAGGGCAGCGGCTTCTACGAGCAGTACTTC. Encoded protein: CSVEGSGFYEQYF.

This clonotype was seen repeatedly, ten times or more. This chain connects TRBV5-1 to TRBJ2-7, with D unclear. CDR3 length: 14 amino acids. CDR1 is SGHRS, CDR2 YFSETQ, per germline. V gave up 0 bases and J gave up 7 bases, with 14 bases separating them. The DNA of the CDR3 is TGCGCCAGCAGCTTGGATGAAGGAGACCGGGAGCAGTACTTC. Protein product: CASSLDEGDREQYF.

The sample holds a few counts of this clonotype. One end of the junction does not line up with germline, which may come from a read error. The chain joins TRBV6-1 to TRBJ2-3, with TRBD2 matching over 8 bases. CDR1 and CDR2 from the germline V gene are MNHNS and SASEGT. CDR3 length: 16 amino acids. The CDR3 region is CVSSVSSGSPSDTQYF. The DNA for the CDR3 is TGTGTCAGCAGTGTTTCCAGCGGGAGTCCTTCAGATACGCAGTATTTT.

The chain uses TRBV20-1 and TRBJ1-1; tentatively, D is TRBD1 (6 bases). Germline assignment: CDR1 DFQATT and CDR2 SNEGSKA (reference sequence). The CDR3 consists of 13 residues. The CDR3 region has the DNA TGCAATTCTAGAGGTTCTTCCGGGACACAAGCTTTCTTT. Protein product: CNSRGSSGTQAFF.

Notes on this clonotype: A much larger clone differs by one base, so this may be a read error. The rearrangement joins TRBV28 to TRBJ1-1; no reliable D call. The ends were cut back, 8 bases at V and 0 bases at J, with 10 bases in the middle. CDR1 is MDHEN, CDR2 SYDVKM, per germline. This CDR3 has 13 residues. The CDR3 loop reads CASPLGMNTEAFF. DNA for the CDR3: TGTGCCAGCCCCCTTGGGATGAACACTGAAGCTTTCTTT.

As regards this clonotype: Sequence at one end of the junction differs from germline and may be a read error. The rearrangement links TRBV10-3 to TRBJ2-3; possibly TRBD2 for D (6 bases). The length of the CDR3 is 15 residues. Per the germline V gene, CDR1 is ENHRY and CDR2 is SYGVKD. The DNA of the CDR3 is TGTGCTATCAGTGAGTGGACTAACGGCACAGGTACGCAGTATTTT. This sequence encodes CAISEWTNGTGTQYF.

The genes are TRBV20-1 and TRBJ1-6, with a possible D match to TRBD1 (5 bases). The CDR3 totals 14 residues. From germline, CDR1 is DFQATT and CDR2 SNEGSKA (reference sequence). V gave up 7 bases and J gave up 3 bases, with 13 bases separating them. CDR3 DNA sequence: TGCAGTGACCCGGGGCGGCACTATAATTCACCCCTCCACTTT. It codes for CSDPGRHYNSPLHF.

A remark on this clonotype: The CDR3 ends on some other residue instead of the conserved phenylalanine or tryptophan, so this is likely a read error. The chain recombines TRBV6-1 with TRBJ1-5; 7 positions agree with TRBD1. Germline V lookup: CDR1 MNHNS, CDR2 SASEGT. This CDR3 is built from 15 residues. CDR3 amino acids: CASSKLRQGSQPQHL. The CDR3 nucleotides are TGTGCAAGCAGTAAATTACGACAGGGTTCTCAGCCCCAGCATCTT.

In the case of this clonotype: A read error may be the cause here, since a much bigger clone is one base away. The rearrangement links TRBV5-4 to TRBJ1-1; D not certain. The CDR3 length is 13 residues. Trimming shortened V by 4 bases and J by 8 bases, and 15 bases separated the two germline ends. Germline CDR1 reads SGHNT; CDR2 reads YYREEE (reference sequence). The CDR3 DNA reads as TGTGCCAGCAGCCTAACGGAGCGGGAAGAAGCTTTCTTT. This gives the protein CASSLTEREEAFF.

Details on this clonotype: A much larger clone differs from this one at a single base, so this may be a read error. The chain employs TRBV7-9 and TRBJ2-4, with D possibly being TRBD2 (6 bases). This CDR3 has 14 residues. The germline V gene has CDR1 SEHNR and CDR2 FQNEAQ (reference sequence). The V end was cut by 5 bases, the J end by 8 bases, with 16 bases between. The chain's CDR3 is CASSPLGSLDIQYF. The CDR3 DNA is TGTGCCAGCAGCCCACTCGGGAGTCTGGACATTCAGTACTTC. Full variable domain (missing parts from reference TRBV7-9 and TRBJ2-4): DTGVSQNPRHKITKRGQNVTFRCDPISEHNRLYWYRQTLGQGPEFLTYFQNEAQLEKSRLLSDRFSAERPKGSFSTLEIQRTEQGDSAMYLCASSPLGSLDIQYFGAGTRLSVL.

This sequence joins TRBV6-5 and TRBJ1-5; a possible D gene is TRBD1 (5 bases). The germline CDR1 and CDR2 sequences are MNHEY and SVGAGI. This CDR3 spans 14 amino acids. V was clipped by 7 bases and J by 4 bases, with 14 bases between them. The CDR3 coding sequence is TGTGCCAGCATGCGACTTCAGGGAAATCAGCCCCAGCATTTT. It encodes CASMRLQGNQPQHF.